The rows below give T cell receptor beta chains drawn from one sample of a study of patients and donors after allogeneic stem cell transplantation. TCRdb redid the calling of the RT-PCR reads with MiXCR, one entry per CDR3 protein. In the table there are a few hundred thousand distinct CDR3 sequences, less than 50% of which are singletons. Sequenced input: blood, either unsorted or a sorted T cell fraction (not recorded which). These receptors originate from a human donor who was either an allogeneic HSCT recipient or a stem cell or donor lymphocyte infusion donor (not recorded which). It is not recorded whose cells these are; they may come from a transplant donor. Each CDR3 is given with its conserved first and last residue. The D gene is left open where the match is weak. Clone size appears in some rows only: once, few, many, or a class for an expanded clone.

clone size | J gene | D gene | V gene | CDR3 DNA | CDR3 protein
NA | TRBJ1-3 | NA | TRBV29-1 | TGCAGCGCTAGTGAAGGGCCCCGGAAGGGAAACACCATATATTTT | CSASEGPRKGNTIYF
many | TRBJ1-6 | NA | TRBV27 | TGTGCCAGCAGTTTAAGGAGACGGCAGGTTAATTCACCCCTCCACTTT | CASSLRRRQVNSPLHF
few | TRBJ1-1 | TRBD1 | TRBV11-3 | TGTGCCAGCAGCTTAGGACAGGGGGCGAGGACTGAAGCTTTCTTT | CASSLGQGARTEAFF
NA | TRBJ2-7 | NA | TRBV10-3 | TGTGCCATCAGAAAGGGGTTTGACGAGCAGTACTTC | CAIRKGFDEQYF
NA | TRBJ2-3 | NA | TRBV3-1 | TGTGCCAGCAGCCCTTCCGTCCTCGGGGATACGCAGTATTTT | CASSPSVLGDTQYF
few | TRBJ1-6 | NA | TRBV10-3 | TGTGCCATCAGTGAGGGCGGGCAGCTCTATAATTCACCCCTCCACTTT | CAISEGGQLYNSPLHF
NA | TRBJ1-2 | NA | TRBV20-1 | TGCAGTGCGACGGACGGACTTAACTATGGCTACACCTTC | CSATDGLNYGYTF
NA | TRBJ1-1 | NA | TRBV7-9 | TGTGCCAGCAGCTTAGTCGTGGGATTCAACACTGAAGCTTTCTTT | CASSLVVGFNTEAFF
NA | TRBJ2-4 | TRBD2 | TRBV4-1 | TGCGCCAGCAGCCCCAGCGGGGGGCACAAAAACATTCAGTACTTC | CASSPSGGHKNIQYF
NA | TRBJ1-5 | NA | TRBV2 | TGTGCCAGCAGTGTTGGGATGGGGCCCCAGCATTTT | CASSVGMGPQHF
few | TRBJ2-7 | NA | TRBV18 | TGTGCCAGCTCACTTGATTACCAGGCCTACGAGCAGAACTTC | CASSLDYQAYEQNF
NA | TRBJ2-1 | NA | TRBV5-6 | TGTGCCAGCAGCCCGGGACGGTATGAGCAGTTCTTC | CASSPGRYEQFF
NA | TRBJ1-1 | NA | TRBV5-6 | TGTGCCAGCAGCTTCGGAGGGAAAGACACTGAAGCTTTCTTT | CASSFGGKDTEAFF
NA | TRBJ1-3 | NA | TRBV3-1 | TGTGCCAGCAGCCAGGATCCGGGTGTTGGAAACACCATATATTTT | CASSQDPGVGNTIYF
few | TRBJ2-7 | TRBD1 | TRBV12-3/TRBV12-4 | TGTGCCAGCAGTGCTGGGGACAGAATCTACGAGCAGTACTTC | CASSAGDRIYEQYF
once | TRBJ1-5 | TRBD1 | TRBV18 | TGTGCCAGCTCACTTACAGGGGGATCTTATAGCAATCAGCCCCAGCATTTT | CASSLTGGSYSNQPQHF
few | TRBJ1-2 | NA | TRBV27 | TGTGCCAGCAGTCAAGCTACACAGGCGCCCTATGGCTACACCTTC | CASSQATQAPYGYTF
NA | TRBJ1-5 | NA | TRBV19 | TGTGCCAGCAAAGAGCTCGGACGGAAGAATCAGCCCCAGCATTTT | CASKELGRKNQPQHF
once | TRBJ1-4 | NA | TRBV5-5 | TGTGCCAGCAGCTTGGGGCCCCTCGGAATTAATGAAAAACTGTTTTTT | CASSLGPLGINEKLFF
NA | TRBJ1-1 | NA | TRBV20-1 | TGCAGTGCCCGATCTGTAGACATGAACACTGAAGCTTTCTTT | CSARSVDMNTEAFF
NA | TRBJ2-7 | NA | TRBV25-1 | TGTGCCAGCAGTGTCCCGCCGGAGTATGTCCACGAGCAGTACTTC | CASSVPPEYVHEQYF
few | TRBJ1-1 | NA | TRBV14 | TGTGCCAGCAGCCACAGGGAGAACACTGAAGCTTTCTTT | CASSHRENTEAFF
NA | TRBJ1-1 | NA | TRBV20-1 | TGCAGTGCTAGAGTGAGACAGGACAACACTGAAGCTTTCTTT | CSARVRQDNTEAFF
once | TRBJ1-5 | NA | TRBV7-8 | TGTGCCAGCAGCTTCGGCCTGCAGCCCCAGCATTTT | CASSFGLQPQHF
NA | TRBJ1-4 | NA | TRBV20-1 | TGCAGTGCTAGAGATCGGTGGGTTAGGGGTGAAAAACTGTTTTTT | CSARDRWVRGEKLFF
NA | TRBJ2-7 | TRBD2 | TRBV4-2 | TGTGCCAGCAGCCAACCTAGCGGGGGCGGGTTCTACGAGCAGTACTTC | CASSQPSGGGFYEQYF
NA | TRBJ2-3 | NA | TRBV20-1 | TGCAGTGCTAGGACAGGTCTCACAGATACGCAGTATTTT | CSARTGLTDTQYF
NA | TRBJ2-7 | NA | TRBV6-6 | TGTGCCAGCAGTTACGGGTCAGGGGTGCCCTACGAGCAGTACTTC | CASSYGSGVPYEQYF
NA | TRBJ1-2 | NA | TRBV4-1 | TGCGCCAGCAGCCAAGATCACAGGTTTTATGGCTACACCTTC | CASSQDHRFYGYTF